This is a list of T cell receptor beta chains from one sample in a study of radiotherapy plus CTLA-4 blockade in lung cancer. Profiling relied on immunoSEQ multiplex PCR, and the TCRdb table lists in-frame clones only, not all of them. This sample yields around 56,000 clones, of which 70% to 80% are seen a single time; around 17% belongs to the top ten. The sequencing here drew on peripheral blood, taken from a patient treated with radiotherapy plus ipilimumab. Source of these receptors: a human donor with non-small cell lung cancer who had a complete response to radiotherapy plus ipilimumab. Both conserved end residues are trimmed from each CDR3. A D gene is named only where the DNA matches it firmly. Size tells how often a clone was seen (once, few, many) or the class of an expanded clone, and some rows leave it out.

v_gene,d_gene,abundance,CDR3aa
TRBV9,TRBD1,.,ASSAGQGANPLF
TRBV6-1,TRBD2,.,ASSEAAGGSYNEQF
TRBV5-1,.,few,ASSSEGARRNTIY
TRBV11-2,.,.,ASSDSYGYT
TRBV13,.,.,ASSQGSDPGYTIY
TRBV5-1,TRBD2,.,ASSLGGTSYTGELF
TRBV2,.,.,ASISGGATQY
TRBV11-3,.,.,ASSPFFGQSSGNTIY
TRBV7-9,.,.,ATASVAGELF
TRBV27,TRBD1,.,ASSSRDRANEQF
TRBV30,.,.,TLGGSYNEQF
TRBV15,TRBD1,.,ATSRGTGTGVNQPQH
TRBV4-1,TRBD1,once,ASSHPGQGETQY
TRBV28,TRBD1,.,ASEDRGRTNYGYT
TRBV30,TRBD2,.,AWTSKGLAGGRGY
TRBV5-1,.,once,ASSLIRGTGELF
TRBV27,TRBD2,.,ASSLGGVGVSGANVLT
TRBV18,.,.,ASSQQGAGANVLT
TRBV5-1,.,.,ASSLGTTQETQY
TRBV6-5,.,.,ASSPGWAGSTEAF
TRBV19,TRBD1,few,ATPWGQGDIRDTQY
TRBV11-2,TRBD1,.,ASSLDPRGDRNTEAF
TRBV4-1,.,once,ASSHERLNEQF
TRBV19,TRBD1,.,ASSLGQGFDDGYT
TRBV19,TRBD2,.,ASSTSGLYNEQF
TRBV11-2,.,.,ASSRIRGGRADTQY
TRBV19,TRBD1,.,ASSPGDSGIYEQY
TRBV28,TRBD1,.,ASSRPGTGLGTEAF